This T cell receptor (beta chain) is drawn from a study of T cell responses to AZD1222 COVID-19 vaccine. Study-level results: Of spike-specific TCRs, nearly half reportedly target regions left unmutated in variants.

Trimming took off 6 bases at V and 5 bases at J, with 16 bases between the two ends. From germline, CDR1 is SNHLY and CDR2 FYNNEI. The CDR3 runs 15 residues. About this clone itself: Its antigen is not identified.

The method was immunoSEQ multiplex PCR; TCRdb's version includes in-frame clones alone and lacks a portion of them. Here the sample spans about 120,000 clones, 80% to 95% being singletons. The receptor was isolated from an adult who received the MenACWY meningococcal vaccine as a control. The sequencing used peripheral blood, collected 28 days after the second dose of the MenACWY control vaccine. The rearrangement links TRBV2 to TRBJ1-4, with D perhaps TRBD1 (5 bases). CDR3 bases: TGTGCCAGCAGGGAACGGGGCCTCCCGAATGAAAAACTGTTTTTT. This encodes CASRERGLPNEKLFF.